The source of this TCR beta chain is a study of human T cells and chemical hapten exposure. Regarding the study as a whole: TCRs exceeding 1 in 1000 frequency stayed unchanged with DPC sensitization. Versus controls, significantly more large CDR3 similarity clusters arose from expanded TCRs.

This clonotype was seen more than once but under ten times. Its target is unknown. Time point given: pre-sensitization, week 0. The treatment: therapeutic diphenylcyclopropenone sensitization with weekly scalp DPC. Staff drew blood before applying each patch test. Library preparation tagged each individual cDNA molecule with a unique molecular identifier. TCRdb independently ran MiXCR on the RACE reads; one entry per CDR3 protein. The table lists 250,000 or so distinct CDR3 sequences, around 7% of them singletons, with more than 1% in the top ten. Trimming removed 5 bases at V and 2 bases at J, with 16 bases between. The V gene's germline CDR1 is MNHEY and CDR2 SVGEGT. The CDR3 runs to 16 residues.

This TCR derives from a man aged 18 to 30 with alopecia areata. Some clones in this sample may be carry-over from other donors' samples. The sample in question was whole blood, obtained in connection with sensitization to the hapten diphenylcyclopropenone (DPC). The chain joins TRBV6-2 or TRBV6-3 to TRBJ1-5; no reliable D call. CDR3 residues: CASSQYKVVGNQPQHF. The DNA for the CDR3 is TGTGCCAGCAGTCAGTACAAGGTGGTGGGCAATCAGCCCCAGCATTTT.